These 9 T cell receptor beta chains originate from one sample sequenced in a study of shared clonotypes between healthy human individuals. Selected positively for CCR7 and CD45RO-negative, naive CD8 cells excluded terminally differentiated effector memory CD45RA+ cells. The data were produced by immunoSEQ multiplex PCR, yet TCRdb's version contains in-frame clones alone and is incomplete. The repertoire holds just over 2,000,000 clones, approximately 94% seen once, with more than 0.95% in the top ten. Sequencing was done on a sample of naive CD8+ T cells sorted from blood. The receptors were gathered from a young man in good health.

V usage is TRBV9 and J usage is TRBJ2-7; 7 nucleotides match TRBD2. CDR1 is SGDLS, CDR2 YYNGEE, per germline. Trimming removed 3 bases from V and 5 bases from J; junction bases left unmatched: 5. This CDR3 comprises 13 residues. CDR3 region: CASSALGGNEQYF. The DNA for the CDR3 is TGTGCCAGCAGCGCTCTCGGGGGGAACGAGCAGTACTTC.

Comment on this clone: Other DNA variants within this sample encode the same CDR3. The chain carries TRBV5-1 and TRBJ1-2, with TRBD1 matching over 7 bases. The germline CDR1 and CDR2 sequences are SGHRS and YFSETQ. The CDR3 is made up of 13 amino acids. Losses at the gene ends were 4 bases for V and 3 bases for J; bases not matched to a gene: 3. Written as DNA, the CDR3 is TGCGCCAGCAGCCCTACAGGGGACTATGGCTACACCTTC. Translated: CASSPTGDYGYTF.

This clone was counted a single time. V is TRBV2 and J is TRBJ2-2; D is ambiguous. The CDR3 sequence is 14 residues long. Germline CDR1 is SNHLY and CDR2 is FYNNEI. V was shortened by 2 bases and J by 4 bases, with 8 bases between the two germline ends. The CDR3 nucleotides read TGTGCCAGCAGTGAACATCGAGGCACCGGGGAGCTGTTTTTT. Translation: CASSEHRGTGELFF.

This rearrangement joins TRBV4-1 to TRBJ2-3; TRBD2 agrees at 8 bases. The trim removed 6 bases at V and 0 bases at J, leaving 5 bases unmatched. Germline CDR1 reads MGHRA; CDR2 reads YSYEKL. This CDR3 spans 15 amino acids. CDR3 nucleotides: TGCGCCAGCAGTACGGGAGGGCTTAGCACAGATACGCAGTATTTT. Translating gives CASSTGGLSTDTQYF.

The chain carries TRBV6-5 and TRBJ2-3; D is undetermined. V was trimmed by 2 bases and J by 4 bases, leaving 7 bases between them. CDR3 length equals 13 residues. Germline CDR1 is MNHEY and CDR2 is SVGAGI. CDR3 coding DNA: TGTGCCAGCAGTTACGGCGCGTCAGATACGCAGTATTTT. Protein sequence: CASSYGASDTQYF.

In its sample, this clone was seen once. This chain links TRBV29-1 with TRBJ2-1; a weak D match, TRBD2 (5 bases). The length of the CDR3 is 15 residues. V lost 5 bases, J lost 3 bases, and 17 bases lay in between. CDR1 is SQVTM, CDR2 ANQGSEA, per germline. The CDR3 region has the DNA TGCAGCGTTACAACCGGGATCCCAATCTACAATGAGCAGTTCTTC. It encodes CSVTTGIPIYNEQFF.

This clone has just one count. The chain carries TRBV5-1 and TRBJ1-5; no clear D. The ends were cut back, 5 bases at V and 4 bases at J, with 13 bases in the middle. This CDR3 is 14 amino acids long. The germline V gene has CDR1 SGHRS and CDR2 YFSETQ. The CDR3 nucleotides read TGCGCCAGCAGGGGCCCCAAAGAGAATCAGCCCCAGCATTTT. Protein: CASRGPKENQPQHF. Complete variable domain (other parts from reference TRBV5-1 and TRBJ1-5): KAGVTQTPRYLIKTRGQQVTLSCSPISGHRSVSWYQQTPGQGLQFLFEYFSETQRNKGNFPGRFSGRQFSNSRSEMNVSTLELGDSALYLCASRGPKENQPQHFGDGTRLSIL.

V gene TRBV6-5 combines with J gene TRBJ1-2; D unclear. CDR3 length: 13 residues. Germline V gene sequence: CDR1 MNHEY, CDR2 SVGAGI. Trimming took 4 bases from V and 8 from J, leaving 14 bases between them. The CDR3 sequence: CASSSGQPLGYTF. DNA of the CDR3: TGTGCCAGCAGTTCGGGCCAGCCCTTGGGCTACACCTTC.

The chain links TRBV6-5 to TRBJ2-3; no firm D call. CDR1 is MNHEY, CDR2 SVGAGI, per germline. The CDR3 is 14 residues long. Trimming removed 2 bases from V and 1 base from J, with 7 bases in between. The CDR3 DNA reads TGTGCCAGCAGTTACGGGTCAGGCACAGATACGCAGTATTTT. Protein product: CASSYGSGTDTQYF.